This is a list of T cell receptor beta chains from one sample in a study of spatial heterogeneity in lung cancer. MiXCR was run by TCRdb on the 5' RACE reads, yielding one entry per CDR3 protein. The sample consists of approximately 12,000 distinct CDR3 sequences, approximately 6.2% of them appearing once. The sequencing here drew on normal lung tissue next to the tumor, taken at surgery. Receptors originate from a male donor with early-stage non-small cell lung cancer. The CDR3 runs from the conserved cysteine through the conserved F or W. The D gene is left open where the match is weak. Size is omitted from some rows. Given values are once, few, many or a class for expanded clones.

>TRBJ2-1|medium-sized|TRBV9|-
TGTGCCAGCAGCGTCGGGACTCCAAGTGAGCAGTTCTTC
CASSVGTPSEQFF
>TRBJ1-1|many|TRBV5-1|-
TGCGCCAGCGGAGTGAGCGGGATTAACACTGAAGCTTTCTTT
CASGVSGINTEAFF
>TRBJ2-6|many|TRBV4-2|-
TGTGCCAGCAGCCAATCAGGAGCTGGGGCCAACGTCCTGACTTTC
CASSQSGAGANVLTF
>TRBJ2-7|many|TRBV4-2|TRBD2
TGTGCCAGCAGCCAAGGTCTTGGCGGGAGCCGTCAGTACGAGCAGTACTTC
CASSQGLGGSRQYEQYF
>TRBJ2-1|medium-sized|TRBV6-5|-
TGTGCCAGCAGTTACTTAGGGGACAATGAGCAGTTCTTC
CASSYLGDNEQFF
>TRBJ2-2|many|TRBV5-1|-
TGCGCCAGCAGCCTTCTTCCCGGCTCCGACACCGGGGAGCTGTTTTTT
CASSLLPGSDTGELFF
>TRBJ1-2|many|TRBV7-2|-
TGTGCCAGCAGCTTTGAAGATAACTATGGCTACACCTTC
CASSFEDNYGYTF
>TRBJ2-2|many|TRBV11-2|-
TGTGCCAGCAGCTTATCGGGGGATACCGGGGAGCTGTTTTTT
CASSLSGDTGELFF
>TRBJ1-4|many|TRBV4-2|-
TGTGCCAGCAGCCAGACAGGAAACGAAAAACTGTTTTTT
CASSQTGNEKLFF
>TRBJ1-2|-|TRBV18|-
TGTGCCAGCTCCTCTCAGAGGCAGTCGGCAGCCACTGATGGCTACACCTTC
CASSSQRQSAATDGYTF
>TRBJ2-1|-|TRBV2|-
TGTGCCAGCAGTGAATTCACCAATGAGCAGTTCTTC
CASSEFTNEQFF
>TRBJ1-2|many|TRBV29-1|TRBD1
TGCAGCGGGGGAACAGGGGGCGCGAAGGATGGCTACACCTTC
CSGGTGGAKDGYTF
>TRBJ2-7|many|TRBV10-3|-
TGTGCCACTGGGGGCATATACTACGAGCAGTACTTC
CATGGIYYEQYF
>TRBJ2-1|many|TRBV12-3/TRBV12-4|-
TGTGCCAGCATCCGCGCGGCTGGGAACAATGAGCAGTTCTTC
CASIRAAGNNEQFF
>TRBJ2-3|-|TRBV29-1|-
TGCAGCGTTGCAGGATCCACAGATACGCAGTATTTT
CSVAGSTDTQYF
>TRBJ2-3|many|TRBV7-2|TRBD2
TGTGCCAGCAGCTATGGACCGGGACTAGCCACAGATACGCAGTATTTT
CASSYGPGLATDTQYF
>TRBJ2-7|many|TRBV6-2/TRBV6-3|-
TGTGCCAGCAGCCCCGGTGGTTCGCGTGAGCAGTACTTC
CASSPGGSREQYF
>TRBJ2-1|few|TRBV7-9|-
TGTGCCAGCAGCCCCCCCGGGAGCGGGCAGTACAATGAGCAGTTCTTC
CASSPPGSGQYNEQFF
>TRBJ1-5|many|TRBV6-6|-
TGTGCCAGCCAAATGACAGCCCTGAGTATCAATCAGCCCCAGCATTTT
CASQMTALSINQPQHF
>TRBJ1-4|many|TRBV12-3/TRBV12-4|-
TGTGCCAGCAGTCCCGCGGGGTTGGAAAAACTGTTTTTT
CASSPAGLEKLFF
>TRBJ2-1|few|TRBV6-2/TRBV6-3|TRBD2
TGTGCCAGCAGTTACGTACTAGCGGAGCTGTACAATGAGCAGTTCTTC
CASSYVLAELYNEQFF
>TRBJ2-7|-|TRBV20-1|TRBD2
TGCAGTGCTAGAGATCAGGCTAGCGGGACGGAGCATTCCTACGAGCAGTACTTC
CSARDQASGTEHSYEQYF
>TRBJ1-5|many|TRBV3-1|-
TGTGCCAGCAGCCAAGGACGGAATCAGCCCCAGCATTTT
CASSQGRNQPQHF
>TRBJ2-2|many|TRBV5-1|-
TGCGCCAGCAGCCCCGCAGGGGCCGTGAGCACCGGGGAGCTGTTTTTT
CASSPAGAVSTGELFF
>TRBJ1-1|many|TRBV19|TRBD1
TGTGCCAGTAGTATCTTTAGCTCGGACAGGGGGCAACGGGAAGCTTTCTTT
CASSIFSSDRGQREAFF
>TRBJ2-7|-|TRBV11-3|TRBD1
TGTGCCACCTCTCCCGCGACAGGGCGATACGAGCAGTACTTC
CATSPATGRYEQYF
>TRBJ2-1|many|TRBV19|-
TGTGCCACCTCCACCGACCACAGCGGACCGTACAATGAGCAGTTCTTC
CATSTDHSGPYNEQFF
>TRBJ2-2|many|TRBV5-1|TRBD1
TGCGCCAGCAGGGCCTTTCAGGGGGTCATGAACACCGGGGAGCTGTTTTTT
CASRAFQGVMNTGELFF
>TRBJ1-1|medium-sized|TRBV6-2/TRBV6-3|-
TGTGCCAGCCAACAGGGAGTCACTGAAGCTTTCTTT
CASQQGVTEAFF
>TRBJ1-1|-|TRBV18|TRBD1
TGTGCCAGCTCACACTATACTCGGGACAGGATGAACACTGAAGCTTTCTTT
CASSHYTRDRMNTEAFF
>TRBJ2-6|few|TRBV4-2|-
TGTGCCAGCAGCCAAGATTGGGTTGGGGCCAACGTCCTGACTTTC
CASSQDWVGANVLTF
>TRBJ2-1|few|TRBV14|-
TGTGCCAGCAGCCAAGACTATGGTAGCGGCAATGAGCAGTTCTTC
CASSQDYGSGNEQFF
>TRBJ1-5|medium-sized|TRBV6-6|-
TGTGCCAGCAGTTCGATGAGCAGCAATCAGCCCCAGCATTTT
CASSSMSSNQPQHF
>TRBJ2-7|many|TRBV14|TRBD2
TGTGCCAGCAGCCAAGAAAGGCTAGCGGGCTACGAGCAGTACTTC
CASSQERLAGYEQYF
>TRBJ1-1|many|TRBV29-1|-
TGCAGCGTTGGGCAGGGTGGGGGTGAAGCTTTCTTT
CSVGQGGGEAFF
>TRBJ2-7|few|TRBV6-2/TRBV6-3|-
TGTGCCAGCAGCCCTACTATATACGAGCAGTACTTC
CASSPTIYEQYF
>TRBJ1-2|medium-sized|TRBV20-1|-
TGCAGTGCTAGAAACCGGGACTATGGCTACACCTTC
CSARNRDYGYTF
>TRBJ1-2|many|TRBV20-1|-
TGCAGTGCCCCCCTTGACTATGGCTACACCTTC
CSAPLDYGYTF
>TRBJ2-7|-|TRBV20-1|TRBD1
TGCAGTGCTCTCCGACCGGGACAGGTCGAGCAGTACTTC
CSALRPGQVEQYF
>TRBJ1-2|many|TRBV29-1|-
TGCAGCGTTTTACAGATAGCTAACTATGGCTACACCTTC
CSVLQIANYGYTF
>TRBJ2-5|-|TRBV7-9|-
TGTGCCAGCAGCTTAGCGGTCAGCCAAATCCAGACCCAGTACTTC
CASSLAVSQIQTQYF
>TRBJ2-7|many|TRBV29-1|-
TGCAGCGTTGACGGGGACGGCTCCTACGAGCAGTACTTC
CSVDGDGSYEQYF
>TRBJ1-6|many|TRBV7-2|-
TGTGCCAGCAGCTCCGTCGGGGCAGGCAATTCACCCCTCCACTTT
CASSSVGAGNSPLHF
>TRBJ1-1|few|TRBV11-2|TRBD1
TGTGCCAGCAGCTTAGGGACAGGGGGAACTTTCTTT
CASSLGTGGTFF
>TRBJ2-1|-|TRBV30|TRBD2
TGTGCCTGGAGGAGATCTAGCGGGACGAGGAATGAGCAGTTCTTC
CAWRRSSGTRNEQFF
>TRBJ1-3|many|TRBV20-1|-
TGCAGTGTTAAGGGCCCTGGAAACACCATATATTTT
CSVKGPGNTIYF
>TRBJ2-1|-|TRBV20-1|-
TGCAGTGCTTTCCCAGGACGCTACAATGAGCAGTTCTTC
CSAFPGRYNEQFF
>TRBJ2-1|medium-sized|TRBV6-6|-
TGTGCCAGCAGCCCCGACAGGTACAATGAGCAGTTCTTC
CASSPDRYNEQFF
>TRBJ2-5|many|TRBV5-1|TRBD1
TGCGCCAGCAGCGTAGGACAGGGGGGGACGGAGACCCAGTACTTC
CASSVGQGGTETQYF
>TRBJ1-5|many|TRBV10-3|-
TGTGCCATCAGGGACGGAAATCAGCCCCAGCATTTT
CAIRDGNQPQHF
>TRBJ2-3|many|TRBV7-8|-
TGTGCCAGCAGCCCCTACACAGATACGCAGTATTTT
CASSPYTDTQYF